This T cell receptor (beta chain) originates from a study of blood T cells in healthy people across ages. Findings and caveats of the study: The fall in TCR beta diversity per million T cells was roughly linear with age.

It was with a sample-barcoded 5' primer and a J-beta primer mix that a second PCR of roughly 7 to 12 cycles was run. Using its own MiXCR run on the 5' RACE reads, TCRdb lists one record per CDR3 protein. The table includes some 760,000 distinct CDR3 sequences, 20% to 25% detected once. With respect to this clonotype: The antigen is unknown. One end of the junction fails to match germline, which may point to a read error.

The CDR3 covers 14 residues. The germline V gene has CDR1 SEHNR and CDR2 FQNEAQ (reference sequence). Total RNA extracted from each sample amounted to at least 6 micrograms. The data were also submitted as part of a second study, on T cells of mothers and their children.

The sequence was obtained from a boy between 10 and 17 years old in good health. Sequencing used blood. V gene TRBV7-9 combines with J gene TRBJ1-4; D remains unclear. The CDR3, as DNA: TGTGCCAGCAGCCCACCTAAAAGCGGTGAAAAGCTGTTTTTT. Protein sequence: CASSPPKSGEKLFF.